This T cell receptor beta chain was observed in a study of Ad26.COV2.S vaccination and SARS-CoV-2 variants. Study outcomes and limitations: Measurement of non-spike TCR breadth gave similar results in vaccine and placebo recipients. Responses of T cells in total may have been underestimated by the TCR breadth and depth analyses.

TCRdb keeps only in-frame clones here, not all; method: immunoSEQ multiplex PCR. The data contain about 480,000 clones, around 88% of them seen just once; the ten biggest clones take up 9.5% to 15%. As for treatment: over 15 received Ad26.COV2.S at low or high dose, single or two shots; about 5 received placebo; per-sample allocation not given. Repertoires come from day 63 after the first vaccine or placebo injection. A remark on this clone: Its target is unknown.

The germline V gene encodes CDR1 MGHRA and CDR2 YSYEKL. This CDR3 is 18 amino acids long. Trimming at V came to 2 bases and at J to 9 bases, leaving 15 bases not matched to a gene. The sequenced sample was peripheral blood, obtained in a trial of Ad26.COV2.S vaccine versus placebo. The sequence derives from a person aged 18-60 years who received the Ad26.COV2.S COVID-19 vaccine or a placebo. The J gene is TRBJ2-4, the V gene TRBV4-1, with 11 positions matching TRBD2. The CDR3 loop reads CASSQIMQISGRVIIQYF. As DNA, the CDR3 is TGCGCCAGCAGCCAAATTATGCAAATTAGCGGGAGGGTTATCATTCAGTACTTC.